The 11 T cell receptor beta chains reported below all come from one sample, sequenced in a study of cytomegalovirus exposure and HLA in healthy donors. PCR used 60 Vbeta primers and 13 Jbeta primers. The method was immunoSEQ multiplex PCR; TCRdb's version includes in-frame clones alone and lacks a portion of them. The sample holds roughly 120,000 clones, over 65% seen once. Sequenced input: PBMCs. The receptor set was obtained from a woman aged 25-40 years in good health and CMV-seropositive.

The chain has TRBV11-2 and TRBJ2-3; the D gene is possibly TRBD1 (6 bases). From germline, CDR1 is SGHAT and CDR2 FQNNGV. The V and J ends lost 2 bases and 9 bases respectively, with 12 bases between them. The CDR3 spans 13 residues. Written as DNA, the CDR3 is TGTGCCAGCAGCTTAATATCTACAGGGACGCAGTATTTT. Amino acid sequence: CASSLISTGTQYF.

This rearrangement joins TRBV9 to TRBJ2-5; perhaps TRBD2 as D (6 bases). Per germline, CDR1 SGDLS and CDR2 YYNGEE. This CDR3 contains 14 residues. V shed 3 bases and J shed 5 bases, with 14 bases lying between them. CDR3 protein: CASSGVLAAETQYF. The CDR3 nucleotides are TGTGCCAGCAGCGGTGTCTTAGCGGCGGAGACCCAGTACTTC.

This clone was counted a single time. The chain is built from TRBV11-1 and TRBJ2-5; 7 bases are a match to TRBD1. Losses at the gene ends were 2 bases for V and 4 bases for J; bases not matched to a gene: 4. CDR3 length: 14 residues. CDR1 is SGHAT and CDR2 is FQDESV in the germline V gene (reference sequence). The CDR3 loop is CASSLTRGRETQYF. The CDR3 bases are TGTGCCAGCAGCTTAACCAGGGGGAGAGAGACCCAGTACTTC.

V usage is TRBV7-3 and J usage is TRBJ2-7; 10 nucleotides line up with TRBD2. Losses at the gene ends were 5 bases for V and 3 bases for J; bases not matched to a gene: 7. CDR1 is SGHTA and CDR2 is FQGTGA in the germline V gene. This CDR3 spans 15 amino acids. The CDR3 DNA follows: TGTGCCAGCAGCCCCGGGCTAGCGGGGGTCTACGAGCAGTACTTC. Translated, it gives CASSPGLAGVYEQYF.

This clone was detected only once. This chain connects TRBV27 to TRBJ2-2; 12 nucleotides line up with TRBD2. The CDR3 is made up of 13 amino acids. The J segment lost 15 bases and the V segment lost 8 bases, leaving 10 bases of the junction unmatched. The germline gives CDR1 MNHEY, CDR2 SMNVEV (reference sequence). The CDR3 sequence is CASHALAGGRLFF. The DNA for the CDR3 is TGTGCCAGCCACGCCCTAGCGGGGGGGCGGTTGTTTTTT.

This chain's CDR3 is CASSSSGVLNEQFF. For the CDR3, the DNA is TGTGCCAGCAGCTCTAGCGGGGTATTAAATGAGCAGTTCTTC. The gene calls are TRBV5-8 and TRBJ2-1, with 9 bases lining up with TRBD2. Germline V lookup: CDR1 SGHTS, CDR2 YDEGEE. CDR3 length equals 14 residues. Trimming took 3 bases from V and 7 from J; bases not matched to a gene: 5. The whole variable domain, filled in from reference TRBV5-8 and TRBJ2-1, reads EAGVTQSPTHLIKTRGQQATLRCSPISGHTSVYWYQQALGLGLQFLLWYDEGEERNRGNFPPRFSGRQFPNYSSELNVNALELEDSALYLCASSSSGVLNEQFFGPGTRLTVL.

V usage is TRBV7-6 and J usage is TRBJ2-7; possible D gene TRBD2, 7 bases. Looked up from germline, CDR1 is SGHVS and CDR2 is FNYEAQ. The CDR3 runs 16 residues. With 6 bases removed from V and 5 bases from J, the gap between germline ends came to 23 bases. The CDR3 region has the DNA TGTGCCAGCAGAATGGAGCCCGCGGGGGCCTTGGACGAGCAGTACTTC. It encodes CASRMEPAGALDEQYF.

This chain links TRBV4-1 with TRBJ1-5; D remains ambiguous. V lost 0 bases, J lost 9 bases, and 18 bases lay in between. The CDR3 is made up of 16 amino acids. Germline V gene sequence: CDR1 MGHRA, CDR2 YSYEKL. CDR3 DNA sequence: TGCGCCAGCAGCCAAGATCTTCTGGGAGGCGTATCGCCCCAGCATTTT. Its protein is CASSQDLLGGVSPQHF.

J is TRBJ2-3 and V is TRBV14; D may be TRBD2 (6 bases). Germline-derived CDR1 and CDR2 are SGHDN and FVKESK. This CDR3 is built from 12 residues. V lost 2 bases and J lost 6, with 6 bases in between. The CDR3 sequence: CASSQREDTQYF. The CDR3 DNA reads TGTGCCAGCAGCCAACGGGAGGATACGCAGTATTTT.

This clone was seen more than once but under ten times. The genes are TRBV4-3 and TRBJ1-1; a weak D match, TRBD1 (5 bases). V gave up 0 bases and J gave up 3 bases, with 11 bases separating them. Germline CDR1 reads LGHNA; CDR2 reads YSLEER. CDR3 length: 15 residues. The CDR3: CASSQDSGGYTEAFF. CDR3 DNA sequence: TGCGCCAGCAGCCAAGATTCCGGGGGTTACACTGAAGCTTTCTTT.

The chain uses TRBV5-1 and TRBJ2-1; TRBD1 matches 7 bases. With V trimmed by 5 bases and J by 4 bases, 3 bases remained unmatched. The CDR3 extends over 13 amino acids. Germline lookup yields CDR1 SGHRS and CDR2 YFSETQ. CDR3 sequence (DNA): TGCGCCAGCAGTCCCAGGGGGTACAATGAGCAGTTCTTC. It specifies CASSPRGYNEQFF. Full variable domain (remainder filled in from reference TRBV5-1 and TRBJ2-1): KAGVTQTPRYLIKTRGQQVTLSCSPISGHRSVSWYQQTPGQGLQFLFEYFSETQRNKGNFPGRFSGRQFSNSRSEMNVSTLELGDSALYLCASSPRGYNEQFFGPGTRLTVL.